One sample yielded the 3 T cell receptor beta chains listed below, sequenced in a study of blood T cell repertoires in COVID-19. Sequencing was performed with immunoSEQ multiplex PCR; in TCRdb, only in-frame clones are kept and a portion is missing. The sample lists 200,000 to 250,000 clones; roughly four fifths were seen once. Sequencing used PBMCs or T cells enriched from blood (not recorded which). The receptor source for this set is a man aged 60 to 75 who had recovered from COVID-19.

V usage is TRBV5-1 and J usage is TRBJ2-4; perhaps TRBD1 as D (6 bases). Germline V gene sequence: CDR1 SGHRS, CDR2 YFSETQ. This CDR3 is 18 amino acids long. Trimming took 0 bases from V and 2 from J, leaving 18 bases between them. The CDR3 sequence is CASSLGGQSDVTKNIQYF. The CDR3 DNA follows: TGCGCCAGCAGCTTGGGGGGGCAGTCGGATGTAACCAAAAACATTCAGTACTTC.

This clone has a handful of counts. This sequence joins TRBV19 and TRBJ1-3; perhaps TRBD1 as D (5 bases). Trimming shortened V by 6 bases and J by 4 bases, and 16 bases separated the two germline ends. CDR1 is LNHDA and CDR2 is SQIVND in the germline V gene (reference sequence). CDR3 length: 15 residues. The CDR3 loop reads CASSRPGTGGNTIYF. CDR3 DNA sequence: TGTGCCAGTAGCCGCCCGGGGACTGGCGGAAACACCATATATTTT. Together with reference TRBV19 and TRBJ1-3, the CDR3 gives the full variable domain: DGGITQSPKYLFRKEGQNVTLSCEQNLNHDAMYWYRQDPGQGLRLIYYSQIVNDFQKGDIAEGYSVSREKKESFPLTVTSAQKNPTAFYLCASSRPGTGGNTIYFGEGSWLTVV.

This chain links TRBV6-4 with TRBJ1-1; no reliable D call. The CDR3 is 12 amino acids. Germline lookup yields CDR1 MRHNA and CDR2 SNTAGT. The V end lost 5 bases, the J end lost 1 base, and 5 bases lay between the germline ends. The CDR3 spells CASSWPNTEAFF. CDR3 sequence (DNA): TGTGCCAGCAGTTGGCCGAACACTGAAGCTTTCTTT.